Below are 3 T cell receptor beta chains sequenced from a single sample in a study of shared clonotypes between healthy human individuals. Clones were read by immunoSEQ multiplex PCR, and TCRdb kept only the in-frame ones, dropping some. This table has roughly 500,000 clones, approximately 85% appearing once. Sequencing was performed on PBMCs. The source of these receptors is a woman aged 40 to 49 in good health. Some clones in this sample may be carry-over from other donors' samples.

The V and J genes are TRBV30 and TRBJ2-5, with D possibly being TRBD1 or TRBD2 (5 bases each). V was clipped by 5 bases and J by 4 bases, with 23 bases between them. Germline assignment: CDR1 GTSNPN and CDR2 SVGIG (reference sequence). This CDR3 is 16 amino acids long. The DNA for the CDR3 is TGTGCCTGGGCTCTTGATGGGGGAGCTATTGGAGAGACCCAGTACTTC. Its protein product is CAWALDGGAIGETQYF.

This clone was seen a single time. This chain links TRBV19 with TRBJ1-2; D is undetermined. The CDR3 has 13 amino acids. Germline V CDR1 and CDR2: LNHDA, SQIVND (reference sequence). V shed 5 bases and J shed 7 bases, with 14 bases lying between them. This CDR3 reads CASSGPRRGGYTF. CDR3 DNA sequence: TGTGCCAGTAGTGGACCGAGGCGGGGTGGCTACACCTTC.

This sequence joins TRBV2 and TRBJ1-6, with D hard to call. Germline lookup yields CDR1 SNHLY and CDR2 FYNNEI. Trimming cost V 3 bases and J 7 bases, with 7 bases left between them. The CDR3 is 13 residues long. In DNA form, the CDR3 reads TGTGCCAGCAGTGATTCCAGGAATTCACCCCTCCACTTT. Amino acids: CASSDSRNSPLHF.